One sample yielded the 13 T cell receptor beta chains listed below, sequenced in a study of blood T cell repertoires in COVID-19. Method: immunoSEQ multiplex PCR; TCRdb's copy keeps in-frame clones and lacks some. The sample has some 300,000 clones; around 87% are singletons. Sequenced input: peripheral blood. The origin of the receptors is a man in his 70s with acute or convalescent COVID-19.

Written as DNA, the CDR3 is TGTGCCAGCTCACCTTCGGAGCTAAGGAATTCACCCCTCCACTTT. Residues: CASSPSELRNSPLHF. The genes are TRBV18 and TRBJ1-6; D unclear. This CDR3 is built from 15 residues. V lost 3 bases to trimming and J lost 7 bases, with 13 bases between them. Germline V CDR1 and CDR2: KGHSH, LQKENI.

V usage is TRBV5-1 and J usage is TRBJ2-7; D perhaps matches TRBD2 (5 bases). CDR1 SGHRS and CDR2 YFSETQ come from the germline V gene. The CDR3 is made up of 16 amino acids. The V end lost 4 bases, the J end lost 0 bases, and 17 bases lay between the germline ends. CDR3 amino acids: CASSPEMGGLSYEQYF. The CDR3 coding sequence is TGCGCCAGCAGCCCGGAAATGGGTGGACTCTCCTACGAGCAGTACTTC.

V is TRBV4-2 and J is TRBJ2-7, with unresolved D. The germline V and J ends were trimmed by 0 bases and 9 bases, with 9 bases remaining between them. CDR3 size: 12 residues. The germline gives CDR1 LGHNA, CDR2 YNFKEQ. The CDR3 protein is CASSQDGLAQYF. Here the CDR3 DNA reads TGTGCCAGCAGCCAAGATGGCCTCGCGCAGTACTTC.

This chain uses TRBV9 with TRBJ2-7; D is possibly TRBD1 (6 bases). V lost 0 bases to trimming and J lost 3 bases, with 10 bases between them. CDR1 is SGDLS, CDR2 YYNGEE, per germline. The CDR3 totals 14 residues. CDR3 nucleotides: TGTGCCAGCAGCGTAGATGGGACAAGCTACGAGCAGTACTTC. This encodes CASSVDGTSYEQYF.

The chain couples TRBV7-2 to TRBJ1-3; D possibly corresponds to TRBD1 (5 bases). The germline gives CDR1 SGHTA, CDR2 FQGNSA. The CDR3 covers 15 residues. Trimming took 2 bases from V and 0 from J, leaving 8 bases between them. The CDR3 spells CASSLQGFSGNTIYF. As DNA, the CDR3 is TGTGCCAGCAGCTTACAGGGTTTCTCTGGAAACACCATATATTTT.

The chain joins TRBV7-9 to TRBJ1-6; D unclear. CDR1 is SEHNR, CDR2 FQNEAQ, per germline (reference sequence). The V and J ends lost 3 bases and 7 bases respectively, with 13 bases between them. The CDR3 is 15 amino acids. The chain's CDR3 is CASSFGGLENSPLHF. The CDR3 DNA reads TGTGCCAGCAGCTTTGGAGGTCTGGAGAATTCACCCCTCCACTTT. The full variable domain, completed using reference TRBV7-9 and TRBJ1-6, is DTGVSQNPRHKITKRGQNVTFRCDPISEHNRLYWYRQTLGQGPEFLTYFQNEAQLEKSRLLSDRFSAERPKGSFSTLEIQRTEQGDSAMYLCASSFGGLENSPLHFGNGTRLTVT.

The chain is built from TRBV3-1 (or the pseudogene TRBV3-2) and TRBJ2-1, with TRBD2 identical over 11 bases. The CDR3 length is 15 residues. V shed 4 bases and J 4 bases; nucleotides not matched to a gene: 3. Germline CDR1 and CDR2: LGHDT and YNNKEL (reference sequence). The CDR3 DNA is TGTGCCAGCAGCCGGGGACTAGCGGATTACAATGAGCAGTTCTTC. Translation gives CASSRGLADYNEQFF.

V and J are TRBV19 and TRBJ1-1, with TRBD1 matching over 7 bases. V lost 5 bases, J lost 4 bases, and 10 bases stayed unmatched. This CDR3 has 15 amino acids. Germline assignment: CDR1 LNHDA and CDR2 SQIVND (reference sequence). DNA for the CDR3: TGTGCCAGTAGTTCCGGACAGGCGCGGGGCACTGAAGCTTTCTTT. It encodes CASSSGQARGTEAFF. The entire variable domain, with the rest obtained from reference TRBV19 and TRBJ1-1, is as follows: DGGITQSPKYLFRKEGQNVTLSCEQNLNHDAMYWYRQDPGQGLRLIYYSQIVNDFQKGDIAEGYSVSREKKESFPLTVTSAQKNPTAFYLCASSSGQARGTEAFFGQGTRLTVV.

The gene calls are TRBV7-2 and TRBJ1-1; TRBD1 might be the D (5 bases). Trimming removed 0 bases from V and 10 bases from J, with 21 bases in between. The CDR3 extends over 16 amino acids. The germline V gene encodes CDR1 SGHTA and CDR2 FQGNSA. The CDR3 nucleotides read TGTGCCAGCAGCTTAGCGGGTTTGACCGGGGGGGTTGGAGCTTTCTTT. This translates into CASSLAGLTGGVGAFF.

The chain has TRBV21-1 and TRBJ2-7; the DNA was not used to check the table's D call, TRBD2. TRBV21-1 is classified as a pseudogene. This CDR3 has 16 residues. The CDR3 nucleotides read TGTGCCAGCAGCAAAAAAGGGCGGGGGGACTCATACGAGCAGTACTTC. Encoded protein: CASSKKGRGDSYEQYF.

CDR3: CASSQDSSNQPQHF. The DNA of the CDR3 is TGTGCCAGCAGCCAAGACAGTAGCAATCAGCCCCAGCATTTT. The gene calls are TRBV4-2 and TRBJ1-5; D ambiguous. The CDR3 length is 14 residues. V was pared by 0 bases and J by 0 bases, with 3 bases between. Germline V gene data show CDR1 as LGHNA and CDR2 as YNFKEQ.

V gene TRBV4-3 combines with J gene TRBJ1-2; the D gene is possibly TRBD1 (6 bases). V was cut by 3 bases and J by 4 bases, with 21 bases left in between. This CDR3 has 17 amino acids. Germline V CDR1 and CDR2: LGHNA, YSLEER. This CDR3 reads CASSQEGQTDLIYGYTF. The CDR3 DNA reads as TGCGCCAGCAGCCAGGAAGGACAGACAGATCTAATCTATGGCTACACCTTC.

The V gene is TRBV27, the J gene TRBJ1-1, with 10 bases aligning to TRBD1. This CDR3 comprises 15 residues. Unmatched junction bases numbered 9, after V lost 5 bases and J lost 6 bases. Germline CDR1 and CDR2: MNHEY and SMNVEV (reference sequence). In DNA form, the CDR3 reads TGTGCCAGCAGTCGACGGACAGGGGGGTCGGCTGAAGCTTTCTTT. This codes for CASSRRTGGSAEAFF.